The T cell receptor beta chain described here comes from a study of T-cell memory formation after mild COVID-19. Study-level findings and limits: Among CD4+ contracting clones, most were CM and EM, and CD8+ ones EMRA. SARS-CoV-2 specificity was not confirmed for second-wave clones peaking on day 37.

TCRdb re-called the 5' RACE reads with MiXCR, one entry per CDR3 protein. The sample has about 190,000 distinct CDR3 sequences, 10% seen once. Concerning this clonotype itself: Its antigen is undetermined.

Trimming took 4 bases from V and 2 from J; bases not matched to a gene: 6. Germline V gene sequence: CDR1 PRHDT, CDR2 FYEKMQ (reference sequence). The CDR3 totals 16 residues. The sequencing input was PBMCs or a T cell subset sorted from them (not recorded which). The chain carries TRBV13 and TRBJ2-5; TRBD2 matches at 11 bases. The clonotype was recovered from a man aged 18-30 years who had mild COVID-19 (a few samples of this study predate the infection). Cell type and time point are not known. CDR3 in DNA: TGTGCCAGCAGCTCTACTAGCGGGGGTACTCAAGAGACCCAGTACTTC. This translates into CASSSTSGGTQETQYF.